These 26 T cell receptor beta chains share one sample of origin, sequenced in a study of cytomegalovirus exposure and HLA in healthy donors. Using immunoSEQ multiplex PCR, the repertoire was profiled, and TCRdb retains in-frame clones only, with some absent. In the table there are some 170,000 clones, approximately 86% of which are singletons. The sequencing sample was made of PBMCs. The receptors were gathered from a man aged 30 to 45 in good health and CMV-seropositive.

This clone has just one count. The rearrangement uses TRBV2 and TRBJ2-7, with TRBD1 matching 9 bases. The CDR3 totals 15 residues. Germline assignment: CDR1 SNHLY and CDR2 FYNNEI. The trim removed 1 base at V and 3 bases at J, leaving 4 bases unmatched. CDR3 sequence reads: CASSEGGQGLYEQYF. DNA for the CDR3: TGTGCCAGCAGTGAAGGAGGACAGGGGCTCTACGAGCAGTACTTC.

CDR3 DNA sequence: TGTGCCAGCAGCCCAACGTCAGGGCGTGAAGCTTTCTTT. Protein: CASSPTSGREAFF. The rearrangement links TRBV14 to TRBJ1-1; D is possibly TRBD1 (5 bases). Trimming pared 4 bases from V and 7 bases from J, leaving 13 bases between. The CDR3 is 13 residues long. Germline loops: CDR1 SGHDN, CDR2 FVKESK.

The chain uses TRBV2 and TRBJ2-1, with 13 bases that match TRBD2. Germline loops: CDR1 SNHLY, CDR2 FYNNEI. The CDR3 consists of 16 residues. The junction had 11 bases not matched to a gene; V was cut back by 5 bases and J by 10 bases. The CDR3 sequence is CASSTGLAGAPGEQFF. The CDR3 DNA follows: TGTGCCAGCAGTACCGGACTAGCGGGGGCACCCGGCGAGCAGTTCTTC.

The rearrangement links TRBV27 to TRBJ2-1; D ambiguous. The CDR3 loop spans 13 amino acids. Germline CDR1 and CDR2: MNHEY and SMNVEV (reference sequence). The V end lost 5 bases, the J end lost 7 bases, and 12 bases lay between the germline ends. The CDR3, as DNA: TGTGCCAGCAGTCGCAATGCGGTTAATGAGCAGTTCTTC. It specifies CASSRNAVNEQFF.

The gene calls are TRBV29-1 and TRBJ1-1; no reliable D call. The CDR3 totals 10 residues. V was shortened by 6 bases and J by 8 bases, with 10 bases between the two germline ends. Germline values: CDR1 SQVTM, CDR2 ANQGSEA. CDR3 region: CSVVRTEAFF. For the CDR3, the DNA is TGCAGCGTGGTCAGGACCGAAGCTTTCTTT.

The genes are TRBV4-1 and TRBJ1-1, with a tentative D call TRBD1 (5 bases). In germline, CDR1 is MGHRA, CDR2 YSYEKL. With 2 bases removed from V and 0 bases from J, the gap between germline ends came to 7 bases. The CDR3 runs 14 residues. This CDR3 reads CASSQTGMNTEAFF. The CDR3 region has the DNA TGCGCCAGCAGCCAAACAGGAATGAACACTGAAGCTTTCTTT.

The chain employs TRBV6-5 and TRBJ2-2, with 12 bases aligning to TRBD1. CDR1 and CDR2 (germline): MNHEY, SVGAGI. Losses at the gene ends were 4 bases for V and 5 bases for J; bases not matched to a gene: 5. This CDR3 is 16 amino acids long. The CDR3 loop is CASSSRGQGATGELFF. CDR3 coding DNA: TGTGCCAGCAGTTCGCGGGGACAGGGGGCTACCGGGGAGCTGTTTTTT.

The CDR3 region is CASSLRGVGQFF. CDR3 coding DNA: TGTGCCAGCAGCCTGAGGGGGGTCGGGCAGTTCTTC. This sequence joins TRBV9 and TRBJ2-1; D possibly uses TRBD1 or TRBD2 (6 bases each). CDR3 length: 12 amino acids. In germline, CDR1 is SGDLS, CDR2 YYNGEE. V lost 4 bases and J 12 bases, leaving 14 bases between the germline ends.

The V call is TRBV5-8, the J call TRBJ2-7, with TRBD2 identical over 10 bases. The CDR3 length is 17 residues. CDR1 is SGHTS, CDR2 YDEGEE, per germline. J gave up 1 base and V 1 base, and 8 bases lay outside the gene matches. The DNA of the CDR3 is TGTGCCAGCAGCTTGTCGGATAGCGGGAGGTGGTCCTACGAGCAGTACTTC. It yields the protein CASSLSDSGRWSYEQYF.

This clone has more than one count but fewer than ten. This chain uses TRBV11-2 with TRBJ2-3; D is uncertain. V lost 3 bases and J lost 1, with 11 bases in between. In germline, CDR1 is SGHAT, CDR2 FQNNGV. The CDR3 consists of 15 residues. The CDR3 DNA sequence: TGTGCCAGCAGCTTGAACCCGGAACGCACAGATACGCAGTATTTT. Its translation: CASSLNPERTDTQYF. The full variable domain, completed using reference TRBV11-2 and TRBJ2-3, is EAGVAQSPRYKIIEKRQSVAFWCNPISGHATLYWYQQILGQGPKLLIQFQNNGVVDDSQLPKDRFSAERLKGVDSTLKIQPAKLEDSAVYLCASSLNPERTDTQYFGPGTRLTVL.

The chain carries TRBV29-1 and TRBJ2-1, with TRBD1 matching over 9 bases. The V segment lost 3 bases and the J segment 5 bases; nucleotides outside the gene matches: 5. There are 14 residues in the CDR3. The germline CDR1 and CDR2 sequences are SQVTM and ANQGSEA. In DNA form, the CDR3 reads TGCAGCGTTGAGGACAGGGGCGTCGACAATGAGCAGTTCTTC. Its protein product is CSVEDRGVDNEQFF.

This CDR3 is CASSFQADTGELFF. DNA of the CDR3: TGTGCCAGCAGCTTTCAGGCGGACACCGGGGAGCTGTTTTTT. J is TRBJ2-2 and V is TRBV11-3; unclear D gene. This CDR3 is 14 amino acids long. Germline V gives CDR1 SGHNT, CDR2 YENEEA. V was trimmed by 3 bases and J by 3 bases, leaving 8 bases between them. The full variable domain, in which reference TRBV11-3 and TRBJ2-2 provide the parts outside the CDR3, is EAGVVQSPRYKIIEKKQPVAFWCNPISGHNTLYWYLQNLGQGPELLIRYENEEAVDDSQLPKDRFSAERLKGVDSTLKIQPAELGDSAVYLCASSFQADTGELFFGEGSRLTVL.

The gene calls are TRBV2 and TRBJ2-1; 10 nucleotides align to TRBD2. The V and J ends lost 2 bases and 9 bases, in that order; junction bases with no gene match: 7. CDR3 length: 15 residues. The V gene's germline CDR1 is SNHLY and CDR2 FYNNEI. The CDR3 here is CASSESGGAGIEQFF. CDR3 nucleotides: TGTGCCAGCAGTGAAAGCGGGGGGGCCGGGATTGAGCAGTTCTTC.

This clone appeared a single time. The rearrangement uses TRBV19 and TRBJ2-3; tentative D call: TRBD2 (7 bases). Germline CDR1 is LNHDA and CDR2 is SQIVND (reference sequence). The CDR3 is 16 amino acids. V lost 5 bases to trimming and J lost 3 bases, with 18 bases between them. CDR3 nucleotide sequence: TGTGCCAGTAGTCCCGTGTGGGCGGGGGCGACAGATACGCAGTATTTT. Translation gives CASSPVWAGATDTQYF.

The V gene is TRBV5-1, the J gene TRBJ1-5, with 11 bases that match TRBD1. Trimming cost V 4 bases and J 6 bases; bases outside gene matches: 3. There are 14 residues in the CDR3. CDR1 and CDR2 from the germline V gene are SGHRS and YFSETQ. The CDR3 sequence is CASSRTGGVQPQHF. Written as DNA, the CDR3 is TGCGCCAGCAGCCGGACAGGGGGCGTTCAGCCCCAGCATTTT.

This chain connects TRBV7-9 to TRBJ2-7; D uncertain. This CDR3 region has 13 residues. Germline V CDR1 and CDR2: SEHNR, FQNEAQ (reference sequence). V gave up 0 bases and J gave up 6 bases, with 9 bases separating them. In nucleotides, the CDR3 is TGTGCCAGCAGCTTAGCCGAGGTAGGCGAGCAGTACTTC. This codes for CASSLAEVGEQYF.

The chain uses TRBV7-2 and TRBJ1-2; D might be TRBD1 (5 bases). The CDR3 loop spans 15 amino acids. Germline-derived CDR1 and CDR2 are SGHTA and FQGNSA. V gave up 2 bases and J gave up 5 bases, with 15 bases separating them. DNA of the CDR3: TGTGCCAGCAGCTTACGGGGCCAATTTCCGTATGGCTACACCTTC. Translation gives CASSLRGQFPYGYTF.

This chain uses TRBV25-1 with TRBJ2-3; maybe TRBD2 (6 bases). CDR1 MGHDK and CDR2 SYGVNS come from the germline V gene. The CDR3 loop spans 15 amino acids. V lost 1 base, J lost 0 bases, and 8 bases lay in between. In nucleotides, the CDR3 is TGTGCCAGCAGTGAATTCGGGGGTAGCACAGATACGCAGTATTTT. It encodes CASSEFGGSTDTQYF.

Here the CDR3 DNA reads TGTGCCAGCAGGGAAGGACTAGCGGGAGCAGATACGCAGTATTTT. Translation: CASREGLAGADTQYF. This chain joins TRBV7-2 and TRBJ2-3, with TRBD2 matching 13 bases. The CDR3 length is 15 residues. Germline V gives CDR1 SGHTA, CDR2 FQGNSA. The V gene end was trimmed by 6 bases and the J gene end by 4 bases; junction bases not matched to a gene: 4.

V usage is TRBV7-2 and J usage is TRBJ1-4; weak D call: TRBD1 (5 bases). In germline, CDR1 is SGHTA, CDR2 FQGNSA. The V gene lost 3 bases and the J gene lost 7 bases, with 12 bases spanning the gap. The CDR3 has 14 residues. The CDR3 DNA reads TGTGCCAGCAGCTTCGGGGGTAGGGGTGAAAAACTGTTTTTT. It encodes CASSFGGRGEKLFF.

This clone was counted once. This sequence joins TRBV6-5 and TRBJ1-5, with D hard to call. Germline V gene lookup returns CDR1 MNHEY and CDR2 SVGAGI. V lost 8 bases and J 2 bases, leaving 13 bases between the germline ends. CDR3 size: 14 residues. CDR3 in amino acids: CASARGLGNQPQHF. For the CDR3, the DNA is TGTGCCAGCGCGAGAGGGCTGGGCAATCAGCCCCAGCATTTT.

The CDR3 loop is CASSDLGHYEQYF. As DNA, the CDR3 is TGCGCCAGCAGTGACCTGGGGCACTACGAGCAGTACTTC. The V and J genes are TRBV23-1 and TRBJ2-7, with a weak D call TRBD1 (5 bases). TRBV23-1 is an open reading frame whose function is uncertain. Deletions cut 5 bases from V and 3 bases from J, with 11 bases between. CDR3 length: 13 amino acids.

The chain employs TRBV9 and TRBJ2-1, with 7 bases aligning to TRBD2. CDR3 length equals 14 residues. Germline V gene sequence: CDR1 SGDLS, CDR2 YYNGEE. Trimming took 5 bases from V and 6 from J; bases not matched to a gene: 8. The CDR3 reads CASRPSTGGNEQFF. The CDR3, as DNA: TGTGCCAGCAGGCCCTCGACGGGGGGCAATGAGCAGTTCTTC.

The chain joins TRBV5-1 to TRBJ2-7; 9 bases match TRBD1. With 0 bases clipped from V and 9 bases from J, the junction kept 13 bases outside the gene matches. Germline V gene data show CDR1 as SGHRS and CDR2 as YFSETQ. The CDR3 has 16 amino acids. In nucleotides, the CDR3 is TGCGCCAGCAGCTTGGGTCTGGGGACAGGGAAAGAGACGCAGTACTTC. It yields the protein CASSLGLGTGKETQYF.

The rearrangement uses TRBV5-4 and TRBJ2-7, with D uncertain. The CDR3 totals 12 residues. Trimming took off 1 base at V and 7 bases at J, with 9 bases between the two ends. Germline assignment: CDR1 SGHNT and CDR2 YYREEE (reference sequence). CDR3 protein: CASSLPRREQYF. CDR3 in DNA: TGTGCCAGCAGCTTGCCCCGGCGTGAGCAGTACTTC.

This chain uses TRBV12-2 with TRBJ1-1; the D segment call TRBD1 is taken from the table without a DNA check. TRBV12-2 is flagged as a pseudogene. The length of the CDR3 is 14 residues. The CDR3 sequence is CASRPPGQNTEAFF. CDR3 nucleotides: TGTGCAAGTCGCCCCCCGGGACAGAACACTGAAGCTTTCTTT.